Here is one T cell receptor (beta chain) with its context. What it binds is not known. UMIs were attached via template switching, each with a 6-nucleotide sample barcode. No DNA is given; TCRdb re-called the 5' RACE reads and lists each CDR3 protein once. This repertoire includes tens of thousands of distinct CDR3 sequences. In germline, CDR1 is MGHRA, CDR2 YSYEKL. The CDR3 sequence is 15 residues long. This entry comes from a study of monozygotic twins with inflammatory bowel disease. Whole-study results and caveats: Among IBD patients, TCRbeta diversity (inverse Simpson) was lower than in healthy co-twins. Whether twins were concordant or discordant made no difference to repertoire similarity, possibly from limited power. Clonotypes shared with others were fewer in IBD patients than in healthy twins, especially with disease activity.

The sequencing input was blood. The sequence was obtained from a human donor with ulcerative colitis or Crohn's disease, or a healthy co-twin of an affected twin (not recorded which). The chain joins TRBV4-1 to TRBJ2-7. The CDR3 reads CASSQDRSLSYEQYF.